This T cell receptor beta chain was sequenced during a study of shared clonotypes between healthy human individuals. Across the study: The study used three CD4 naive, three CD4 memory, two CD8 naive and one CD8 memory plate per donor.

Donors comprised healthy HIV-negative adults lacking recent acute infections or vaccinations. With regard to this clone: Its cognate antigen is unknown. Other DNA sequences from this sample encode an identical CDR3 as well.

Study findings and constraints: The naive CD4 repertoires of several donors were compared, and roughly 5.1% of clonotypes were shared.

Libraries were prepared by immunoSEQ multiplex PCR; TCRdb keeps only in-frame clonotypes and omits some of them. The profile shows roughly 530,000 clones, 90% to 96% of them singletons. This CDR3 contains 12 residues. Germline V lookup: CDR1 SGHVS, CDR2 FQNEAQ. Trimming pared 11 bases from V and 1 base from J, leaving 9 bases between. This receptor was identified in a woman aged 25 to 39 in good health. Sequencing input: naive CD4+ T cells sorted from blood. Regarding subset: CD45RA+ positively selected. The chain couples TRBV7-8 to TRBJ2-1; D unresolved. The CDR3 region is CASSGSYNEQFF. CDR3 DNA sequence: TGTGCCTCCTCCGGGTCCTACAATGAGCAGTTCTTC.